This entry features one T cell receptor beta chain sequence. Its recognized antigen is unknown. It has no much larger one-base neighbor in the sample; base qualities were not kept. Enrolling through a virtual design, the prospective study's participants ranged in age from roughly 18 to 95 years and lived across roughly 24 United States geographic areas. To assign participants to cohorts, the prospective study relied on clinical history that participants themselves reported in a screening survey and a study questionnaire. Mobile phlebotomists in the prospective study collected whole blood, serum and a nasopharyngeal or oropharyngeal swab from every participant. Additional blood draws and questionnaires over an approximately two-month period could optionally be provided by prospective study participants. Before DNA extraction, prospective study blood samples were shipped either frozen or at room temperature.

The immunoSEQ Assay, a bias-controlled multiplex PCR, was used to amplify TCRbeta CDR3 regions from genomic DNA. Concerning the study's data processing: The number of nucleated cells in each sample was estimated by amplification of reference gene primers within the assay. To quantify the absolute abundance of each unique TCRbeta CDR3 rearrangement, sequence reads were collapsed and filtered. For each sample, productive Simpson clonality was calculated as the square root of Simpson's diversity index across productive rearrangements. The clones in this table, taken by TCRdb from immuneACCESS, are in-frame only. Not every clone is retained; where verified, under half of the shortfall comes from an unresolved V gene, and the cause of the rest is unknown. From that table come the V and J calls and clone size; the DNA was used to work out D and trimming. The sample data list around 200,000 clones, and around 84% of these were observed just once. Together, the top ten hold 7% to 8.5% of the sample.

The data derive from a study of blood T cell repertoires in COVID-19 (dated by TCRdb to 2018 to 2020). Some background on the complete study: Samples covering the acute and convalescent phases of COVID-19 were provided by collaborators in the United States, Italy and Spain. The material from the prospective study consisted of cDNA or gDNA derived from T cells, B-cell-depleted T cells, or PBMCs. The samples were drawn from two sources: the first 160 participants of the ongoing ImmuneRACE study, and 950 to 1,500 subjects contributed by 6 global collaborators. Where available, HLA class I and class II types were obtained from metadata supplied by the sample provider rather than from assay-based typing. Deeply sampled blood TCRbeta repertoires from subjects exposed to, actively infected with, or recovered from COVID-19 were included in the dataset. The sample metadata nearly always contained a de-identified subject ID, COVID-19 status, age in years and sex. The repertoires were released in a freely available public database intended as a resource for research on the immune response to SARS-CoV-2.

General conclusions and limits of the study: Clinical and demographic metadata were provided uncurated, with the amount varying by source and participant.

This receptor was identified in a woman aged 40 to 50 with acute COVID-19. Sequenced: PBMCs or T cells enriched from blood (not recorded which).

The CDR3 has the sequence CAWSGGQGDGYTF. The DNA reads TGTGCCTGGAGTGGCGGACAGGGGGATGGCTACACCTTC. The rearrangement joined TRBV30 to TRBJ1-2; TRBD1 lines up with 10 middle nucleotides. The germline V and J ends show losses of 1 base and 6 bases respectively, and no gene match explains 2 bases of the junction. Spanning cysteine to phenylalanine, the CDR3 consists of 13 amino acids. Only CDR3 DNA is held: 39 bases, read in frame from base 1. The germline V gene (reference sequence) yields GTSNPN for CDR1 and SVGIG for CDR2.